These 23 T cell receptor beta chains share one sample of origin, sequenced in a study of blood T cell repertoires in COVID-19. Measured with immunoSEQ multiplex PCR; TCRdb has only the in-frame clones, and not every one. The sample lists a few hundred thousand clones; about 89% were seen once. The material sequenced was PBMCs or T cells enriched from blood (not recorded which). The origin of the receptors is a man aged 35 to 55 in a cohort exposed to, infected with or recovered from COVID-19 (not recorded which).

In its sample, this clone was seen a few times. The rearrangement links TRBV9 to TRBJ1-1; TRBD1 aligns across 9 bases. The V gene's germline CDR1 is SGDLS and CDR2 YYNGEE. V was clipped by 0 bases and J by 2 bases; unmatched bases: 2. The CDR3 is 15 residues long. CDR3 nucleotide sequence: TGTGCCAGCAGCGTAGCTACAGGGGGCAACACTGAAGCTTTCTTT. This encodes CASSVATGGNTEAFF.

The chain links TRBV2 to TRBJ1-2; 8 bases match TRBD1. The CDR3 sequence is 16 residues long. V lost 9 bases, J lost 5 bases, and 17 bases stayed unmatched. The germline V gene encodes CDR1 SNHLY and CDR2 FYNNEI. CDR3 in DNA: TGTGCCAGTCTCACCGGGACAGGAGTTTCAACGTATGGCTACACCTTC. Protein product: CASLTGTGVSTYGYTF.

This chain joins TRBV28 and TRBJ1-3, with D maybe TRBD1 (6 bases). The V gene lost 8 bases and the J gene lost 2 bases, with 13 bases spanning the gap. Germline loops: CDR1 MDHEN, CDR2 SYDVKM. The CDR3 is 14 residues long. DNA of the CDR3: TGTGCCAGCGTGAGGGGGGGTGCTGGAAACACCATATATTTT. This sequence encodes CASVRGGAGNTIYF.

V is TRBV7-8 and J is TRBJ2-7; 11 bases line up with TRBD2. CDR3 size: 22 residues. Germline lookup yields CDR1 SGHVS and CDR2 FQNEAQ. V gave up 1 base and J gave up 5 bases; unmatched junction bases: 25. CDR3 sequence: CASSLVGGGLAGVPSWRHEQYF. CDR3 nucleotides: TGTGCCAGCAGCTTAGTAGGGGGCGGACTAGCGGGTGTTCCCTCTTGGCGCCACGAGCAGTACTTC. The whole variable domain, remainder taken from reference TRBV7-8 and TRBJ2-7, is GAGVSQSPRYKVAKRGQDVALRCDPISGHVSLFWYQQALGQGPEFLTYFQNEAQLDKSGLPSDRFFAERPEGSVSTLKIQRTQQEDSAVYLCASSLVGGGLAGVPSWRHEQYFGPGTRLTVT.

This clone was seen more than once but under ten times. CDR3 in amino acids: CASRGGDSNTEAFF. The CDR3 DNA is TGCGCCAGCAGAGGGGGTGACTCGAACACTGAAGCTTTCTTT. This chain links TRBV10-2 with TRBJ1-1, with D possibly TRBD1 on 6 matching bases. Germline V lookup: CDR1 WSHSY, CDR2 SAAADI. This CDR3 is built from 14 residues. The V end was cut by 6 bases, the J end by 1 base, with 12 bases between.

This chain uses TRBV7-9 with TRBJ2-1, with TRBD1 as a possible D gene (5 bases). V shed 5 bases and J shed 6 bases, with 11 bases lying between them. The CDR3 has 13 amino acids. Germline V gene data show CDR1 as SEHNR and CDR2 as FQNEAQ (reference sequence). The CDR3 DNA is TGTGCCAGCAGCAAACAGGAAACCAATGAGCAGTTCTTC. The encoded protein is CASSKQETNEQFF. Using reference TRBV7-9 and TRBJ2-1 for the parts outside the CDR3, the full variable domain is DTGVSQNPRHKITKRGQNVTFRCDPISEHNRLYWYRQTLGQGPEFLTYFQNEAQLEKSRLLSDRFSAERPKGSFSTLEIQRTEQGDSAMYLCASSKQETNEQFFGPGTRLTVL.

This rearrangement joins TRBV24-1 to TRBJ2-5, with D maybe TRBD2 (6 bases). Trimming cost V 3 bases and J 5 bases, with 12 bases left between them. This CDR3 is built from 14 residues. CDR1 is KGHDR and CDR2 is SFDVKD in the germline V gene. This chain's CDR3 is CATSDPSRGETQYF. In DNA, the CDR3 is TGTGCCACCAGTGATCCCAGTCGGGGGGAGACCCAGTACTTC.

The chain recombines TRBV30 with TRBJ1-1, with 7 bases that match TRBD1. V gave up 6 bases and J gave up 1 base; unmatched junction bases: 11. This CDR3 spans 15 amino acids. Per germline, CDR1 GTSNPN and CDR2 SVGIG (reference sequence). CDR3 DNA sequence: TGTGCCTGTGGAGACAGGGAGGGATCGAACACTGAAGCTTTCTTT. Residues: CACGDREGSNTEAFF.

The V and J genes are TRBV3-1 (or the pseudogene TRBV3-2) and TRBJ2-2; TRBD2 aligns across 8 bases. CDR1 is LGHDT, CDR2 YNNKEL, per germline (reference sequence). The CDR3 consists of 16 residues. J was trimmed by 0 bases and V by 6 bases; bases with no gene match: 6. CDR3 nucleotide sequence: TGTGCCAGCAGGGAGGGGACTAGGACGAACACCGGGGAGCTGTTTTTT. Protein product: CASREGTRTNTGELFF.

The chain is built from TRBV28 and TRBJ1-2; TRBD1 matches 7 bases. Germline trimming cut 5 bases from V and 1 base from J; bases unmatched to any gene: 10. The CDR3 is 16 residues long. The germline gives CDR1 MDHEN, CDR2 SYDVKM. This CDR3 reads CASSPDRDSRNYGYTF. The CDR3 region has the DNA TGTGCCAGCAGTCCCGACCGGGACAGCCGTAACTATGGCTACACCTTC.

As regards this clone: The sample carries other DNA sequences with the same CDR3. The V gene is TRBV14, the J gene TRBJ2-7; 9 bases are shared with TRBD1. The V segment lost 4 bases and the J segment 2 bases; nucleotides outside the gene matches: 3. Germline assignment: CDR1 SGHDN and CDR2 FVKESK. This CDR3 contains 14 residues. This CDR3 is CASSPTGGPYEQYF. The CDR3 region has the DNA TGTGCCAGCAGCCCAACAGGGGGCCCCTACGAGCAGTACTTC.

The V gene is TRBV9, the J gene TRBJ2-1; D is perhaps TRBD2 (6 bases). V was cut by 0 bases and J by 7 bases, with 17 bases left in between. Per germline, CDR1 SGDLS and CDR2 YYNGEE. The CDR3 spans 16 residues. CDR3 sequence: CASSVDLANGVNEQFF. The CDR3 DNA sequence: TGTGCCAGCAGCGTAGATCTAGCGAACGGGGTGAATGAGCAGTTCTTC.

This chain uses TRBV24-1 with TRBJ1-1; TRBD1 agrees at 7 bases. The length of the CDR3 is 15 residues. Germline V CDR1 and CDR2: KGHDR, SFDVKD. Germline trimming cut 7 bases from V and 1 base from J; bases unmatched to any gene: 8. Here the CDR3 reads CATRQTGTENTEAFF. CDR3 sequence (DNA): TGTGCCACCAGACAAACCGGGACAGAGAACACTGAAGCTTTCTTT.

A word on this clone: Other DNA sequences of this sample code for an identical CDR3. This chain uses TRBV14 with TRBJ2-2; 12 nucleotides align to TRBD2. J lost 3 bases, V lost 4 bases, and 3 bases had no gene match. The CDR3 is 16 amino acids. Germline-derived CDR1 and CDR2 are SGHDN and FVKESK. The chain's CDR3 is CASSPSGRADTGELFF. CDR3 DNA: TGTGCCAGCAGCCCTAGCGGGAGGGCCGACACCGGGGAGCTGTTTTTT.

The J gene is TRBJ2-7, the V gene TRBV11-2, with D hard to call. Germline loops: CDR1 SGHAT, CDR2 FQNNGV. The ends were cut back, 1 base at V and 2 bases at J, with 6 bases in the middle. The CDR3 sequence is 13 residues long. The CDR3: CASSLGRAYEQYF. The CDR3 DNA reads TGTGCCAGCAGCTTAGGACGGGCCTACGAGCAGTACTTC.

The chain recombines TRBV5-4 with TRBJ1-5; TRBD1 aligns across 7 bases. Germline lookup yields CDR1 SGHNT and CDR2 YYREEE (reference sequence). With V trimmed by 0 bases and J by 10 bases, 7 bases remained unmatched. The CDR3 is 14 amino acids. The CDR3 nucleotides read TGTGCCAGCAGCTTGGAGGGACAGTCAGAACCCCAGCATTTT. Translated, it gives CASSLEGQSEPQHF. The full variable domain, with the rest looked up from reference TRBV5-4 and TRBJ1-5, is ETGVTQSPTHLIKTRGQQVTLRCSSQSGHNTVSWYQQALGQGPQFIFQYYREEENGRGNFPPRFSGLQFPNYSSELNVNALELDDSALYLCASSLEGQSEPQHFGDGTRLSIL.

The rearrangement joins TRBV3-1 (or the pseudogene TRBV3-2) to TRBJ1-2; no reliable D call. The length of the CDR3 is 15 residues. Germline CDR1 and CDR2: LGHDT and YNNKEL (reference sequence). V lost 3 bases, J lost 6 bases, and 17 bases lay in between. The CDR3 spells CASSQKGGLFDGYTF. The CDR3 DNA follows: TGTGCCAGCAGCCAGAAGGGTGGACTATTTGATGGCTACACCTTC.

The chain carries TRBV2 and TRBJ2-7; D possibly corresponds to TRBD2 (6 bases). This CDR3 has 16 residues. CDR1 is SNHLY and CDR2 is FYNNEI in the germline V gene. Trimming removed 2 bases at V and 7 bases at J, with 21 bases between. The CDR3 loop reads CASSENAGRGDREQYF. The DNA of the CDR3 is TGTGCCAGCAGTGAAAACGCCGGGAGAGGGGATAGGGAGCAGTACTTC. Complete variable domain (other parts from reference TRBV2 and TRBJ2-7): EPEVTQTPSHQVTQMGQEVILRCVPISNHLYFYWYRQILGQKVEFLVSFYNNEISEKSEIFDDQFSVERPDGSNFTLKIRSTKLEDSAMYFCASSENAGRGDREQYFGPGTRLTVT.

This chain joins TRBV19 and TRBJ1-1; 7 nucleotides line up with TRBD1. The CDR3 sequence is 13 residues long. J was trimmed by 8 bases and V by 3 bases; bases with no gene match: 6. The V gene's germline CDR1 is LNHDA and CDR2 SQIVND (reference sequence). This chain's CDR3 is CASSIRGGVEAFF. In DNA form, the CDR3 reads TGTGCCAGTAGTATTCGAGGGGGCGTCGAAGCTTTCTTT.

V is TRBV5-1 and J is TRBJ2-7; TRBD2 agrees at 10 bases. The CDR3 extends over 14 amino acids. Trimming removed 4 bases from V and 2 bases from J; junction bases left unmatched: 3. Germline V gene lookup returns CDR1 SGHRS and CDR2 YFSETQ. The CDR3 loop reads CASSPTSGAYEQYF. CDR3 bases: TGCGCCAGCAGCCCTACTAGCGGGGCCTACGAGCAGTACTTC. Full variable domain (outside the CDR3, taken from reference TRBV5-1 and TRBJ2-7): KAGVTQTPRYLIKTRGQQVTLSCSPISGHRSVSWYQQTPGQGLQFLFEYFSETQRNKGNFPGRFSGRQFSNSRSEMNVSTLELGDSALYLCASSPTSGAYEQYFGPGTRLTVT.

V usage is TRBV2 and J usage is TRBJ1-4, with D unresolved. V was shortened by 4 bases and J by 5 bases, with 11 bases between the two germline ends. The germline gives CDR1 SNHLY, CDR2 FYNNEI. This CDR3 spans 14 amino acids. CDR3 amino acids: CASSVERQNEKLFF. The DNA of the CDR3 is TGTGCCAGCAGTGTTGAGAGACAAAATGAAAAACTGTTTTTT.

The chain links TRBV5-1 to TRBJ1-5; 7 bases are a match to TRBD1. This CDR3 is 14 amino acids long. In germline, CDR1 is SGHRS, CDR2 YFSETQ. The J segment lost 6 bases and the V segment lost 5 bases, leaving 8 bases of the junction unmatched. DNA of the CDR3: TGCGCCAGCAGTACTACAGGGGTTCCTCAGCCCCAGCATTTT. Its translation: CASSTTGVPQPQHF.

The V call is TRBV25-1, the J call TRBJ2-2, with D possibly matching TRBD2 (7 bases). The CDR3 covers 15 residues. Looked up from germline, CDR1 is MGHDK and CDR2 is SYGVNS. Deletions cut 8 bases from V and 7 bases from J, with 20 bases between. The CDR3 loop is CASPRGGWTNGELFF. For the CDR3, the DNA is TGTGCCAGCCCTAGGGGGGGGTGGACAAACGGGGAGCTGTTTTTT. The full variable domain, its missing parts supplied by reference TRBV25-1 and TRBJ2-2, is EADIYQTPRYLVIGTGKKITLECSQTMGHDKMYWYQQDPGMELHLIHYSYGVNSTEKGDLSSESTVSRIRTEHFPLTLESARPSHTSQYLCASPRGGWTNGELFFGEGSRLTVL.